Each of the 27 T cell receptor beta chains below was sequenced from the same sample in a study of T cell clonality in common variable immunodeficiency. Findings and caveats of the study: Common variable immunodeficiency TCR beta sequences reportedly had fewer deletions and N-nucleotide insertions.

The method was immunoSEQ multiplex PCR; TCRdb's version includes in-frame clones alone and lacks a portion of them. The sample shows around 14,000 clones, none of them appearing just once. Which antigens these TCRs recognize remains unknown. The specimen was peripheral blood mononuclear cells. Receptor source: a human donor with common variable immunodeficiency.

Concerning this clone: The observed sequence ends 3 residues before the CDR3 terminus, with the missing tail filled in from the germline J gene. Within the sample, other DNA sequences also encode this same CDR3. The chain couples TRBV7-2 to TRBJ2-1; 7 nucleotides align to TRBD2. V lost 4 bases to trimming and J lost 3 bases; unmatched junction nucleotides: 6. The CDR3 sequence is 15 residues long. Per the germline V gene, CDR1 is SGHTA and CDR2 is FQGNSA. CDR3: CASSSRDYHYNEQFF. Incomplete CDR3 DNA: TGTGCCAGCAGCTCCCGGGACTACCACTACAATGAG.

This clone has only a few counts. The CDR3 end falls 3 residues outside the read, so it is completed with the germline J gene. V gene TRBV30 combines with J gene TRBJ1-2, with D tentatively TRBD1 (5 bases). Per the germline V gene, CDR1 is GTSNPN and CDR2 is SVGIG (reference sequence). CDR3 size: 15 residues. V gave up 0 bases and J gave up 4 bases, with 15 bases separating them. CDR3: CAWSVPSQGFYGYTF. The DNA read from the CDR3 is TGTGCCTGGAGTGTACCTTCGCAGGGCTTCTATGGC.

At least ten counts were recorded for this clone. The DNA ends 3 residues before the CDR3 does, and the rest of the CDR3 is filled in from the germline J gene. The chain uses TRBV5-1 and TRBJ1-2, with D possibly being TRBD1 (5 bases). The CDR3 runs to 15 residues. The V gene's germline CDR1 is SGHRS and CDR2 YFSETQ. The CDR3 bases that were read are TGCGCCAGCAGCTTGGGACAGCCTACGGCAGGGGGC. Residues: CASSLGQPTAGG. The whole CDR3 reads CASSLGQPTAGGYTF.

This clone was seen more than once but under ten times. The observed sequence ends 3 residues before the CDR3 terminus, with the missing tail filled in from the germline J gene. The V gene is TRBV18, the J gene TRBJ2-1, with D perhaps TRBD2 (6 bases). V was clipped by 0 bases and J by 9 bases, with 15 bases between them. Per the germline V gene, CDR1 is KGHSH and CDR2 is LQKENI. This CDR3 region has 15 residues. The CDR3 bases that were read are TGTGCCAGCTCACCACCGAACCTAGCGAAGGTTGAG. This translates into CASSPPNLAKVE. The CDR3 reads in full as CASSPPNLAKVEQFF.

By sample fraction, this clone is medium-sized. The CDR3 end is not reached by the read, which stops 3 residues before it; the germline J gene fills it in. J is TRBJ1-5 and V is TRBV15; 7 positions agree with TRBD1. Germline loops: CDR1 LNHNV, CDR2 YYDKDF (reference sequence). V dropped 2 bases and J dropped 5; count of bases not matched to a gene: 6. The CDR3 runs to 15 residues. CDR3 DNA (partial): TGTGCCACCAGCAGAACACAGGGGCCACATCAGCCC. As protein: CATSRTQGPHQP. The whole CDR3 sequence reads CATSRTQGPHQPQHF.

This clone was detected only a few times. The read comes to an end 3 residues before the CDR3 does, leaving the germline J gene to fill in the end. The chain has TRBV19 and TRBJ2-5; 13 bases match TRBD2. Germline values: CDR1 LNHDA, CDR2 SQIVND (reference sequence). J was trimmed by 5 bases and V by 5 bases; bases with no gene match: 14. The CDR3 spans 18 residues. CDR3 protein: CASSQRTSGGPGEETQYF. CDR3 DNA (partial): TGTGCCAGTAGTCAAAGGACTAGCGGGGGCCCAGGGGAGGAGACC.

The table lists this clone with a few counts. Read data end 3 residues before the CDR3 end; the end is taken from the germline J gene. The chain couples TRBV20-1 to TRBJ2-7; 7 bases align to TRBD2. V shed 1 base and J 0 bases; nucleotides not matched to a gene: 6. The V gene's germline CDR1 is DFQATT and CDR2 SNEGSKA (reference sequence). This CDR3 is built from 15 residues. The part of the CDR3 DNA that was read is TGCAGTGCTAGAGCTGCGCGGGGGAACTCCTACGAG. As protein: CSARAARGNSYE. The complete CDR3 sequence is CSARAARGNSYEQYF.

This clone has just a few counts. The read finishes 3 residues shy of the CDR3 end, and the germline J gene is used to complete it. The chain couples TRBV19 to TRBJ2-7; 12 bases are shared with TRBD1. The CDR3 covers 15 residues. The germline gives CDR1 LNHDA, CDR2 SQIVND (reference sequence). V was clipped by 5 bases and J by 0 bases; unmatched bases: 2. CDR3 residues: CASSVGQGASYEQYF. CDR3 DNA, as far as it was read: TGTGCCAGTAGTGTGGGACAGGGGGCCTCCTACGAG.

This clone occurred a few times. The read ends 3 residues early relative to the CDR3; the germline J gene fills the gap. The J gene is TRBJ1-6, the V gene TRBV18, with D perhaps matching TRBD1 (5 bases). This CDR3 spans 18 amino acids. The germline V and J ends were trimmed by 2 bases and 0 bases, with 14 bases remaining between them. CDR1 is KGHSH and CDR2 is LQKENI in the germline V gene. This chain's CDR3 is CASSPLGQISSYNSPLHF. The sequenced CDR3 bases are TGTGCCAGCTCACCATTGGGGCAGATAAGCTCCTATAATTCACCC.

This clone was counted at least ten times. The observed sequence ends 3 residues before the CDR3 terminus, with the missing tail filled in from the germline J gene. The chain employs TRBV10-1 and TRBJ1-1; TRBD1 matches at 10 bases. This CDR3 spans 16 amino acids. Germline V CDR1 and CDR2: WNHNN, SYGVQD (reference sequence). Unmatched junction bases numbered 12, after V lost 8 bases and J lost 3 bases. CDR3 residues: CASRPVGGTGDTEAFF. Partial CDR3 DNA: TGCGCCAGCCGCCCAGTGGGGGGGACAGGGGACACTGAA.

This clone was seen only a few times. The read gets to within 3 residues of the CDR3 end, and the germline J gene fills in the rest. This rearrangement joins TRBV18 to TRBJ1-2; 7 nucleotides match TRBD1. With V trimmed by 3 bases and J by 1 base, 8 bases remained unmatched. The V gene's germline CDR1 is KGHSH and CDR2 LQKENI. The CDR3 has 16 amino acids. Partial CDR3 DNA: TGTGCCAGCTCACCTGGTGGGACAGCCTTTAACTATGGC. Its translation: CASSPGGTAFNYG. The whole CDR3 reads CASSPGGTAFNYGYTF.

This clone was counted between two and nine times. Read coverage stops 3 residues before the CDR3 terminus; the germline J gene supplies the remainder. This sequence joins TRBV19 and TRBJ2-5; D perhaps matches TRBD1 (5 bases). The V and J ends lost 6 bases and 5 bases respectively, with 13 bases between them. The CDR3 length is 13 residues. Germline-derived CDR1 and CDR2 are LNHDA and SQIVND (reference sequence). CDR3 bases read: TGTGCCAGTAGCCAGGGTTATAGGGAGACC. Translated, it gives CASSQGYRET. From start to end, the CDR3 is CASSQGYRETQYF.

This clone was seen a few times. The read is 3 residues too short to cover the CDR3 end, so that end is filled in from the germline J gene. This rearrangement joins TRBV7-2 to TRBJ2-7, with 12 nucleotides matching TRBD1. Germline assignment: CDR1 SGHTA and CDR2 FQGNSA. This CDR3 has 14 residues. The V segment lost 5 bases and the J segment 4 bases; nucleotides outside the gene matches: 3. The CDR3 loop is CASSLGQGAYEQYF. The CDR3 bases that were read are TGTGCCAGCAGCCTGGGACAGGGGGCGTACGAG.

As concerns this clone: Read data end 3 residues before the CDR3 end; the end is taken from the germline J gene. The chain joins TRBV7-6 to TRBJ2-3; 7 bases map to TRBD2. J gave up 3 bases and V 3 bases, and 12 bases lay outside the gene matches. The CDR3 spans 17 residues. Germline V lookup: CDR1 SGHVS, CDR2 FNYEAQ. The sequenced part of the CDR3 DNA is TGTGCCAGCAGCTTGGGACTGAGCGTGGGGGGGACAGATACG. Encoded protein: CASSLGLSVGGTDT. The CDR3 in its entirety is CASSLGLSVGGTDTQYF.

This clone has just a few counts. The CDR3 goes on 3 residues after the read ends, and that part is filled in from the germline J gene. The chain joins TRBV7-2 to TRBJ2-7, with TRBD1 identical over 7 bases. This CDR3 region has 13 residues. The ends lost 5 bases at V and 2 bases at J; junction bases unmatched: 3. Germline CDR1 and CDR2: SGHTA and FQGNSA. The CDR3 DNA, read in part, is TGTGCCAGCAGCAGACAGGGTACCTACGAG. This translates into CASSRQGTYE. The whole CDR3 sequence reads CASSRQGTYEQYF.

About this clone: The read stops 3 residues short of the end of the CDR3; the missing end is completed from the germline J gene. V and J are TRBV11-2 and TRBJ1-3; 7 bases align to TRBD1. V gave up 3 bases and J gave up 0 bases; unmatched junction bases: 2. The CDR3 covers 15 residues. Germline CDR1 SGHAT, CDR2 FQNNGV. CDR3 residues: CASSLGQYSGNTIYF. The CDR3 bases that were read are TGTGCCAGCAGCTTGGGACAGTACTCTGGAAACACC.

This clone was picked up a small number of times. The sequenced fragment ends 3 residues before the CDR3 boundary, so the rest is inferred from the germline J gene. This chain connects TRBV18 to TRBJ1-1; the D gene is possibly TRBD1 (6 bases). Trimming took off 3 bases at V and 1 base at J, with 9 bases between the two ends. CDR1 is KGHSH, CDR2 LQKENI, per germline. This CDR3 region has 14 residues. The sequenced part of the CDR3 DNA is TGTGCCAGCTCACCGATGGGACAGAACACTGAA. As protein: CASSPMGQNTE. The complete CDR3 protein is CASSPMGQNTEAFF.

Only a few counts were recorded for this clone. Read sequence stops 3 residues before the CDR3 end, and the germline J gene provides the missing end. The genes are TRBV7-6 and TRBJ2-1; 11 bases map to TRBD2. Looked up from germline, CDR1 is SGHVS and CDR2 is FNYEAQ. Trimming cost V 5 bases and J 5 bases; bases outside gene matches: 11. The CDR3 contains 17 residues. This chain's CDR3 is CASSPIRLAGINNEQFF. The covered CDR3 bases are TGTGCCAGCAGCCCAATCCGACTAGCGGGGATCAACAATGAG.

The part of the CDR3 DNA that was read is TGTGCCAGCCTTAATGCACGAGACAGGGGATTTGGC. Translation gives CASLNARDRGFG. The whole CDR3 region reads CASLNARDRGFGYTF. The rearrangement links TRBV19 to TRBJ1-2, with 8 nucleotides matching TRBD1. The CDR3 extends 3 residues past the end of the read, so its final part is completed from the germline J gene. Trimming at V came to 9 bases and at J to 7 bases, leaving 16 bases not matched to a gene. Germline V gives CDR1 LNHDA, CDR2 SQIVND (reference sequence). This CDR3 comprises 15 residues.

For this clone: The read ends 3 residues shy of where the CDR3 ends; the end is completed using the germline J gene. The chain joins TRBV5-6 to TRBJ2-5; possibly TRBD2 for D (6 bases). CDR3 length: 12 residues. The V gene lost 5 bases and the J gene lost 7 bases, with 12 bases spanning the gap. The V gene's germline CDR1 is SGHDT and CDR2 YYEEEE. Partial CDR3 DNA: TGTGCCAGCAGGATCGCCGGGGGGACC. This sequence encodes CASRIAGGT. From start to end, the CDR3 is CASRIAGGTQYF. The whole variable domain, remainder taken from reference TRBV5-6 and TRBJ2-5, is DAGVTQSPTHLIKTRGQQVTLRCSPKSGHDTVSWYQQALGQGPQFIFQYYEEEERQRGNFPDRFSGHQFPNYSSELNVNALLLGDSALYLCASRIAGGTQYFGPGTRLLVL.

To note about this clone: The CDR3 end is not reached by the read, which stops 3 residues before it; the germline J gene fills it in. The chain couples TRBV19 to TRBJ1-1; D remains ambiguous. The CDR3 has 12 residues. CDR1 and CDR2 from the germline V gene are LNHDA and SQIVND (reference sequence). V gave up 11 bases and J gave up 1 base, with 11 bases separating them. This chain's CDR3 is CAVSEGNTEAFF. The CDR3 bases that were read are TGTGCCGTTTCTGAGGGGAACACTGAA.

This clone was counted between two and nine times. The read gets to within 3 residues of the CDR3 end, and the germline J gene fills in the rest. The chain recombines TRBV18 with TRBJ1-2, with D hard to call. Per germline, CDR1 KGHSH and CDR2 LQKENI. The ends were cut back, 1 base at V and 0 bases at J, with 12 bases in the middle. The CDR3 loop spans 16 amino acids. CDR3: CASSPRMAAANYGYTF. The part of the CDR3 DNA that was read is TGTGCCAGCTCACCACGGATGGCGGCAGCTAACTATGGC.

A few counts support this clone. Read coverage stops 3 residues before the CDR3 terminus; the germline J gene supplies the remainder. The chain has TRBV18 and TRBJ1-1; 9 bases are a match to TRBD1. Germline V gene lookup returns CDR1 KGHSH and CDR2 LQKENI. Trimming cost V 4 bases and J 6 bases; bases outside gene matches: 3. The CDR3 sequence is 13 residues long. The sequenced part of the CDR3 DNA is TGTGCCAGCTCACGGACAGGGGACGCTGAA. Encoded protein: CASSRTGDAE. The CDR3 in its entirety is CASSRTGDAEAFF.

To note about this clone: The CDR3 goes on 3 residues after the read ends, and that part is filled in from the germline J gene. The chain has TRBV7-9 and TRBJ2-7, with 9 bases identical to TRBD2. V trimming: 5 bases; J trimming: 3 bases; junction bases outside the gene matches: 2. This CDR3 has 13 residues. From germline, CDR1 is SEHNR and CDR2 FQNEAQ (reference sequence). The CDR3 bases that were read are TGTGCCAGCAGCACAGCGGGGGGCTACGAG. This translates into CASSTAGGYE. The complete CDR3 sequence is CASSTAGGYEQYF.

This clone showed up just a few times. Coverage ceases 3 residues before the CDR3 finishes, and the germline J gene fills in the end. V gene TRBV5-1 combines with J gene TRBJ2-7; 8 nucleotides agree with TRBD1. CDR1 SGHRS and CDR2 YFSETQ come from the germline V gene. The CDR3 covers 14 residues. V shed 4 bases and J 2 bases; nucleotides not matched to a gene: 5. The CDR3 is CASSDRGSTYEQYF. CDR3 DNA, as far as it was read: TGCGCCAGCAGCGACAGGGGTTCAACCTACGAG.

This clone appeared a few times. The read halts 3 residues ahead of the CDR3 end, with the missing end drawn from the germline J gene. The rearrangement joins TRBV6-2 or TRBV6-3 to TRBJ1-1; 8 nucleotides align to TRBD1. The CDR3 runs to 15 residues. Trimming removed 5 bases from V and 3 bases from J; junction bases left unmatched: 8. CDR1 is MNHEY and CDR2 is SVGEGT in the germline V gene. The DNA read from the CDR3 is TGTGCCAGCAGTGTTAGGACAGGGCTTCACACTGAA. It is translated as CASSVRTGLHTE. The full CDR3 sequence reads CASSVRTGLHTEAFF.

This clone was counted between two and nine times. The read ends 3 residues early relative to the CDR3; the germline J gene fills the gap. V and J are TRBV7-9 and TRBJ2-5; tentatively, D is TRBD2 (5 bases). V lost 5 bases to trimming and J lost 4 bases, with 14 bases between them. This CDR3 has 14 residues. Germline CDR1 is SEHNR and CDR2 is FQNEAQ (reference sequence). CDR3: CASSLPSAGETQYF. Incomplete CDR3 DNA: TGTGCCAGCAGCCTTCCCAGCGCGGGAGAGACC.